These 11 T cell receptor beta chains share one sample of origin, sequenced in a study of T cell responses to AZD1222 COVID-19 vaccine. Clones were sequenced by immunoSEQ multiplex PCR, and TCRdb holds only the in-frame ones, with some missing. Of roughly 120,000 clones in the sample, approximately 90% were seen once. The sequenced sample was peripheral blood, obtained on day 0 of AZD1222 vaccination. Receptors originate from an adult in good health.

The rearrangement uses TRBV28 and TRBJ2-5; 7 bases are shared with TRBD1. Unmatched junction bases numbered 8, after V lost 5 bases and J lost 5 bases. The CDR3 spans 14 residues. In germline, CDR1 is MDHEN, CDR2 SYDVKM. As DNA, the CDR3 is TGTGCCAGCAGTACAAGCAACAGGGGTGAGACCCAGTACTTC. Translation: CASSTSNRGETQYF.

The V gene is TRBV27, the J gene TRBJ1-2; 9 nucleotides line up with TRBD1. The CDR3 has 13 amino acids. CDR1 MNHEY and CDR2 SMNVEV come from the germline V gene (reference sequence). V dropped 8 bases and J dropped 4; count of bases not matched to a gene: 5. The CDR3 loop reads CASASTGGYGYTF. The CDR3 DNA reads TGTGCCAGCGCTTCGACAGGGGGCTATGGCTACACCTTC.

V and J are TRBV6-2 or TRBV6-3 and TRBJ2-1; 9 bases match TRBD1. Trimming removed 5 bases from V and 6 bases from J; junction bases left unmatched: 8. There are 15 residues in the CDR3. Looked up from germline, CDR1 is MNHEY and CDR2 is SVGEGT. For the CDR3, the DNA is TGTGCCAGCAGTAGGGGGACAGGGATGGGCAATGAGCAGTTCTTC. Its translation is CASSRGTGMGNEQFF.

The J gene is TRBJ2-5, the V gene TRBV24-1; D ambiguous. Germline V gene data show CDR1 as KGHDR and CDR2 as SFDVKD. Trimming took 0 bases from V and 2 from J, leaving 3 bases between them. This CDR3 has 13 amino acids. This chain's CDR3 is CATSDLSQETQYF. CDR3 bases: TGTGCCACCAGTGATTTGTCGCAAGAGACCCAGTACTTC.

The chain employs TRBV27 and TRBJ2-7; 8 bases map to TRBD1. The CDR3 has 15 amino acids. V lost 3 bases, J lost 3 bases, and 7 bases stayed unmatched. Germline values: CDR1 MNHEY, CDR2 SMNVEV (reference sequence). The CDR3 reads CASSLTGAWGYEQYF. CDR3 nucleotides: TGTGCCAGCAGTTTGACAGGGGCTTGGGGCTACGAGCAGTACTTC.

This clone was picked up one time. The chain couples TRBV4-3 to TRBJ2-1; TRBD1 matches at 11 bases. The germline V gene has CDR1 LGHNA and CDR2 YSLEER. CDR3 length: 15 amino acids. Trimming at V came to 0 bases and at J to 10 bases, leaving 5 bases not matched to a gene. CDR3 sequence reads: CASSQDFRTGGEQFF. In DNA, the CDR3 is TGCGCCAGCAGCCAAGATTTCAGGACAGGGGGCGAGCAGTTCTTC.

The J gene is TRBJ2-7, the V gene TRBV12-3 or TRBV12-4; 10 bases are a match to TRBD1. The CDR3 totals 13 residues. The junction had 9 bases not matched to a gene; V was cut back by 10 bases and J by 6 bases. In nucleotides, the CDR3 is TGTGCCACCGGGACAGGGGCCCCGGGCGAGCAGTACTTC. The encoded protein is CATGTGAPGEQYF.

The chain carries TRBV11-2 and TRBJ2-7; 9 bases agree with TRBD1. In germline, CDR1 is SGHAT, CDR2 FQNNGV. The trim removed 3 bases at V and 3 bases at J, leaving 3 bases unmatched. There are 14 residues in the CDR3. In DNA form, the CDR3 reads TGTGCCAGCAGCTTCGGGACAGGGTTCTACGAGCAGTACTTC. Protein sequence: CASSFGTGFYEQYF.

This clone ranks as medium-sized. This chain links TRBV25-1 with TRBJ2-1; possible D gene TRBD2, 5 bases. Per the germline V gene, CDR1 is MGHDK and CDR2 is SYGVNS. CDR3 length: 15 residues. V was clipped by 2 bases and J by 15 bases, with 23 bases between them. The CDR3 is CASSEGSDLSPIGFF. The CDR3 DNA sequence: TGTGCCAGCAGTGAAGGGTCGGACTTATCACCAATCGGGTTCTTC.

The chain joins TRBV28 to TRBJ2-4; perhaps TRBD2 as D (5 bases). V was shortened by 4 bases and J by 1 base, with 11 bases between the two germline ends. The CDR3 loop spans 15 amino acids. Germline CDR1 reads MDHEN; CDR2 reads SYDVKM. This CDR3 is CASSSEDPAKNIQYF. DNA for the CDR3: TGTGCCAGCAGTTCGGAGGACCCCGCCAAAAACATTCAGTACTTC.

This clone has a handful of counts. The rearrangement joins TRBV7-2 to TRBJ1-1, with D hard to call. V was pared by 1 base and J by 5 bases, with 17 bases between. The V gene's germline CDR1 is SGHTA and CDR2 FQGNSA. The CDR3 runs 16 residues. CDR3 coding DNA: TGTGCCAGCAGCTTAGGGTCATTGGGGTCCTTTACTGAAGCTTTCTTT. It codes for CASSLGSLGSFTEAFF.